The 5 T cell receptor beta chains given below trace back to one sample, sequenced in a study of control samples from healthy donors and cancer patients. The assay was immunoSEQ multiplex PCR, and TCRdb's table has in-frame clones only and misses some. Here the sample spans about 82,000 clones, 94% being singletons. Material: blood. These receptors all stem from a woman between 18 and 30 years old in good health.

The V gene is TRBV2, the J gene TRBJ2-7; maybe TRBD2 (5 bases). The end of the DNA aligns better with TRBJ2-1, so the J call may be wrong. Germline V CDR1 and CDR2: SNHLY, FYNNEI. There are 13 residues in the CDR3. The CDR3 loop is CASKNTRNNEQFF. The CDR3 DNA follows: TGTGCCAGCAAAAACACTAGAAACAATGAGCAGTTCTTC.

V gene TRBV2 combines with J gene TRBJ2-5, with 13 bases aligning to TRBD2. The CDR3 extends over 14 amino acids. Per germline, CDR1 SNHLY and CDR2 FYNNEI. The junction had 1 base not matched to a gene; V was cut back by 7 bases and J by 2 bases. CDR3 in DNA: TGTGCCAGCATGACTAGCGGGGGGCAAGAGACCCAGTACTTC. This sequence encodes CASMTSGGQETQYF.

In DNA, the CDR3 is TGTGCCAGCAGCTCAGGACTGGGGGACACTGAAGCTTTCTTT. Encoded protein: CASSSGLGDTEAFF. The J gene is TRBJ1-1, the V gene TRBV7-9; the D gene is possibly TRBD1 (5 bases). Germline lookup yields CDR1 SEHNR and CDR2 FQNEAQ (reference sequence). This CDR3 spans 14 amino acids. V lost 4 bases, J lost 3 bases, and 12 bases lay in between. Variable domain in full (rest from reference TRBV7-9 and TRBJ1-1): DTGVSQNPRHKITKRGQNVTFRCDPISEHNRLYWYRQTLGQGPEFLTYFQNEAQLEKSRLLSDRFSAERPKGSFSTLEIQRTEQGDSAMYLCASSSGLGDTEAFFGQGTRLTVV.

DNA of the CDR3: TGCAGCGCCGGGGGCAGGGGAGGCGTGGACACTGAAGCTTTCTTT. Amino acid sequence: CSAGGRGGVDTEAFF. This chain connects TRBV29-1 to TRBJ1-1; perhaps TRBD1 as D (6 bases). Trimming removed 7 bases at V and 3 bases at J, with 21 bases between. Germline-derived CDR1 and CDR2 are SQVTM and ANQGSEA. CDR3 length: 15 amino acids. The complete variable domain, with remaining parts taken from reference TRBV29-1 and TRBJ1-1, reads SAVISQKPSRDICQRGTSLTIQCQVDSQVTMMFWYRQQPGQSLTLIATANQGSEATYESGFVIDKFPISRPNLTFSTLTVSNMSPEDSSIYLCSAGGRGGVDTEAFFGQGTRLTVV.

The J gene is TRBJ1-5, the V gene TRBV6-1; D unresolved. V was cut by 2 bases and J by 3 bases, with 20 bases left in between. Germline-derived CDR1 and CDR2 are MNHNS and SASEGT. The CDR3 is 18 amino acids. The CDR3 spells CASSERAGVPTINQPQHF. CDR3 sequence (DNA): TGTGCCAGCAGTGAAAGGGCGGGCGTACCTACAATCAATCAGCCCCAGCATTTT.